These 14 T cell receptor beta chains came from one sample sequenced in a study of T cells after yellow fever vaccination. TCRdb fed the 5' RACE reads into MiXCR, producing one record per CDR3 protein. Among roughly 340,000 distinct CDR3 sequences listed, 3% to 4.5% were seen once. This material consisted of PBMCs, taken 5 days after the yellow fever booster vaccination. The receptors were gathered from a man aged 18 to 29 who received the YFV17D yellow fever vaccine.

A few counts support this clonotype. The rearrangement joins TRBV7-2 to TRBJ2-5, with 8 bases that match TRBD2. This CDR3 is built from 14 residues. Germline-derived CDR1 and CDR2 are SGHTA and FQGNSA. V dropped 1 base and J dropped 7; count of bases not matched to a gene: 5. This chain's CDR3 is CASSLDGGGATQYF. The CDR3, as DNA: TGTGCCAGCAGCTTAGACGGGGGGGGCGCGACCCAGTACTTC.

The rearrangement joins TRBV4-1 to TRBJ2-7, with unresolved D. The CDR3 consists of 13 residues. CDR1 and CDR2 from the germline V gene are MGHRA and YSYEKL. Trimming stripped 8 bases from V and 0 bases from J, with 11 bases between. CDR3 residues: CASSVRVSYEQYV. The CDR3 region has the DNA TGCGCCAGCTCGGTTCGGGTCTCCTACGAGCAGTACGTC.

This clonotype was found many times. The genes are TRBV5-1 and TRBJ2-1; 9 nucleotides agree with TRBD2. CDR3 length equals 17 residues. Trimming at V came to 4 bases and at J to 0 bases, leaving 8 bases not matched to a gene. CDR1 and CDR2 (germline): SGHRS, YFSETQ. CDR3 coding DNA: TGCGCCAGCAGCAACTCAGCGGGGGGTATCTCCTACAATGAGCAGTTCTTC. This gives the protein CASSNSAGGISYNEQFF.

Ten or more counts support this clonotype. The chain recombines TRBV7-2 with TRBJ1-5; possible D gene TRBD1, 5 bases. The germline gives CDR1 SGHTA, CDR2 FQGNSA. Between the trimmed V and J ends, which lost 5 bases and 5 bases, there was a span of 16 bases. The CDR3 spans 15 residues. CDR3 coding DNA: TGTGCCAGCAGCCCCCACGGGGGTCGAGATCAGCCCCAGCATTTT. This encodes CASSPHGGRDQPQHF.

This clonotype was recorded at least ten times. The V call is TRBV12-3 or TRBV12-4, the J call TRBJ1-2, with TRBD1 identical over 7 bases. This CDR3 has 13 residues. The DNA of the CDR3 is TGTCGCCCGAGGGGGCATACTAACTATGGCTACACCTTC. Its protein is CRPRGHTNYGYTF.

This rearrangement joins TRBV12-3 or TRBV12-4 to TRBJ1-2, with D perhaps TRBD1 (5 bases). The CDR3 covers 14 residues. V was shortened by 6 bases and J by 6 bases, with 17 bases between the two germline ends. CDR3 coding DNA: TGTGCCAGCAGGGCAGGGACGTGGGGGAATGGCTACACCTTC. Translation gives CASRAGTWGNGYTF.

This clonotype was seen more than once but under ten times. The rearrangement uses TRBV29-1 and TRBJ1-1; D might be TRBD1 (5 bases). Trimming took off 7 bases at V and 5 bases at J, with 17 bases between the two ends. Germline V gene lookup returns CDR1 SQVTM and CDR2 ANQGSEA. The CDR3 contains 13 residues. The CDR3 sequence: CSGRDGSWTEAFF. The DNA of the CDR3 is TGCAGCGGGAGGGACGGGAGTTGGACTGAAGCTTTCTTT. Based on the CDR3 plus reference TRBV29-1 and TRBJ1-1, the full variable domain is SAVISQKPSRDICQRGTSLTIQCQVDSQVTMMFWYRQQPGQSLTLIATANQGSEATYESGFVIDKFPISRPNLTFSTLTVSNMSPEDSSIYLCSGRDGSWTEAFFGQGTRLTVV.

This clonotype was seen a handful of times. CDR3 nucleotide sequence: TGTGCCAGCAGCCCCTCCCATACGGATTTTTATGGCTACACCTTC. It codes for CASSPSHTDFYGYTF. The chain is built from TRBV7-3 and TRBJ1-2; the D is unclear. V lost 5 bases, J lost 5 bases, and 18 bases lay in between. CDR1 and CDR2 (germline): SGHTA, FQGTGA. This CDR3 is 15 amino acids long.

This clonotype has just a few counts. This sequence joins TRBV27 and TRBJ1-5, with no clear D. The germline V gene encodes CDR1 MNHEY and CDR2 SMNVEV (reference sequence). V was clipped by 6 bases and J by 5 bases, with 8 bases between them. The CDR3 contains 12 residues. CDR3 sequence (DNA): TGTGCCAGCAGGAACAGAGATCAGCCCCAGCATTTT. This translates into CASRNRDQPQHF.

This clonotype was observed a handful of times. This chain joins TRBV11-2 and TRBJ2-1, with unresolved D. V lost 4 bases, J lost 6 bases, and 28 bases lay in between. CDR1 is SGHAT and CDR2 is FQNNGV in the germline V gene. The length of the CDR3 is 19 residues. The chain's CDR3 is CASSSRWVVPPPPPNEQFF. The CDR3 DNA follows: TGTGCCAGCAGCTCGAGATGGGTTGTGCCGCCTCCTCCCCCCAATGAGCAGTTCTTC.

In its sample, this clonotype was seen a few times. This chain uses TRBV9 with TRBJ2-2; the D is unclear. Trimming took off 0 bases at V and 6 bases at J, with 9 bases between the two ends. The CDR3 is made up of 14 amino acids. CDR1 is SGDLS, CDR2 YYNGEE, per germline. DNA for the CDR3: TGTGCCAGCAGCGTAGGGATCCTAGCCGGGGAGCTGTTTTTT. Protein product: CASSVGILAGELFF.

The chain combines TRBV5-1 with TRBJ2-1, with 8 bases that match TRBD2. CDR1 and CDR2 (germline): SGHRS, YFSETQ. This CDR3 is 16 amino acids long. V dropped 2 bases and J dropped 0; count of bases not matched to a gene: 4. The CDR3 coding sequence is TGCGCCAGCAGCTTAAGCGGGGGAAGCTCCTACAATGAGCAGTTCTTC. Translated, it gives CASSLSGGSSYNEQFF.

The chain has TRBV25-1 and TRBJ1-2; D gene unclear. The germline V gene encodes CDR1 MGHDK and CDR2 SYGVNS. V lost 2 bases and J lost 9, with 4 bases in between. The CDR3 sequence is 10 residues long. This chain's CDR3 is CASSEGSYTF. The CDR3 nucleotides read TGTGCCAGCAGTGAAGGAAGCTACACCTTC.

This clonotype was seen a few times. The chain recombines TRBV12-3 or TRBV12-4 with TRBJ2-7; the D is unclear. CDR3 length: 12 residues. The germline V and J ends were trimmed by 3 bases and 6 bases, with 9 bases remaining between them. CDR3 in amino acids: CASSFPGLEQYF. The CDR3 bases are TGTGCCAGCAGTTTCCCTGGGCTCGAGCAGTACTTC.